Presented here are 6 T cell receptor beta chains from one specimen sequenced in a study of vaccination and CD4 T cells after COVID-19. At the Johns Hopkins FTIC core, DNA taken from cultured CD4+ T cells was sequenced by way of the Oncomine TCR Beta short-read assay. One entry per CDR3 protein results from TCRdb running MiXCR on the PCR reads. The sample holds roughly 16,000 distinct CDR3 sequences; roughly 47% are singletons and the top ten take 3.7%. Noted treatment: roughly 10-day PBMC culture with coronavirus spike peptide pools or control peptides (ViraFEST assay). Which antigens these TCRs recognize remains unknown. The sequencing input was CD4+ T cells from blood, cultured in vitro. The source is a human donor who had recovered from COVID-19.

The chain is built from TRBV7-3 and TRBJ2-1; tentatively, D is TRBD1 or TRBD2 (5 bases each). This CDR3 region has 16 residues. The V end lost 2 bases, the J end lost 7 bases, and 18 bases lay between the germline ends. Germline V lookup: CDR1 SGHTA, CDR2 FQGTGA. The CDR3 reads CASSLSLFRGGNEQFF. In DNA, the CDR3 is TGTGCCAGCAGCTTATCTCTGTTTCGGGGCGGAAATGAGCAGTTCTTC.

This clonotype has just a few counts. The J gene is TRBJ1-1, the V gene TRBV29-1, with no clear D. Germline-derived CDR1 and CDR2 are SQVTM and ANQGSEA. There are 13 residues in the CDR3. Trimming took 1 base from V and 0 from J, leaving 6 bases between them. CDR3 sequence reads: CSVEVGLNTEAFF. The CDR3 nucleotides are TGCAGCGTTGAAGTAGGCCTGAACACTGAAGCTTTCTTT.

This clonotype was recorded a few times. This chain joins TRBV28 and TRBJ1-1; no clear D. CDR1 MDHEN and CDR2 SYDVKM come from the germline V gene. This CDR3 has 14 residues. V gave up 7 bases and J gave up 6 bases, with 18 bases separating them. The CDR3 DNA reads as TGTGCCAGCACCTACGGCGGAGGGATCGCTGAAGCTTTCTTT. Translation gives CASTYGGGIAEAFF.

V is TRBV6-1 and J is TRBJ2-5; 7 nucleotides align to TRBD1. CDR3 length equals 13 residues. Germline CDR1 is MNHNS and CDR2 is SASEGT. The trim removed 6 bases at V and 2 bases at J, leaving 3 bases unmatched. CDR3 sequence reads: CASRVGQQETQYF. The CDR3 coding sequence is TGTGCCAGCAGGGTGGGACAGCAAGAGACCCAGTACTTC.

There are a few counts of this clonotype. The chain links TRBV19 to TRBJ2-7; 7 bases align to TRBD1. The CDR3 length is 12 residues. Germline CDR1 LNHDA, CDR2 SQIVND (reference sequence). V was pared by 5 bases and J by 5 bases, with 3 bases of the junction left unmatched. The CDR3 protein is CASSDRVNEQYF. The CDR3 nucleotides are TGTGCCAGTAGTGACAGGGTTAACGAGCAGTACTTC.

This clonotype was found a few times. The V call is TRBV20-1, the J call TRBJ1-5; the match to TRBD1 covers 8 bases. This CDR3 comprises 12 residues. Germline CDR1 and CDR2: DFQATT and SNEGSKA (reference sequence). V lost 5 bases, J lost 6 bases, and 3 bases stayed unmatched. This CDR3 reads CSAGQGTQPQHF. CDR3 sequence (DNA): TGCAGTGCTGGACAGGGAACTCAGCCCCAGCATTTT.